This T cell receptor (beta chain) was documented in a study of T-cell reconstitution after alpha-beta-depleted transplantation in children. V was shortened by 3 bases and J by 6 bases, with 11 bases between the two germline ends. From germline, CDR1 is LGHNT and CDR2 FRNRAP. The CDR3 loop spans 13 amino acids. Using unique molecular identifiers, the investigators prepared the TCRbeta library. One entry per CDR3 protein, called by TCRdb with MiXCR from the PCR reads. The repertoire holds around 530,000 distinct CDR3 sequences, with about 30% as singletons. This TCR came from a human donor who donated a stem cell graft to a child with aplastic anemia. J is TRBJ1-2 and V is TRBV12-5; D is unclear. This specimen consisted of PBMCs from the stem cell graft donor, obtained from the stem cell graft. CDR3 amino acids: CASGFQPGHGYTF. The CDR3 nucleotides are TGTGCTAGTGGTTTCCAGCCTGGGCATGGCTACACCTTC.